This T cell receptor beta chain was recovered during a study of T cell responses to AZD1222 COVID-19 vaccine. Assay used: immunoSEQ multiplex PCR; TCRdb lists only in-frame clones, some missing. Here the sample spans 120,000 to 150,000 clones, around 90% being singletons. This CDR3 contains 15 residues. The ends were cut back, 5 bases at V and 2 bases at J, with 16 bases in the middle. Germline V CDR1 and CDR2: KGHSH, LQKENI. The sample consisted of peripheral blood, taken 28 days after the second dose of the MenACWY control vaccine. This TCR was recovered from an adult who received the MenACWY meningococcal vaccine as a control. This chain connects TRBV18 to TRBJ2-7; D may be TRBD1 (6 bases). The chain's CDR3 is CASSLQGRSPYEQYF. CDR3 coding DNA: TGTGCCAGCTCATTACAGGGAAGGAGCCCCTACGAGCAGTACTTC.